The clone carrying this TCR beta chain showed up many times. The antigen remains undetermined. Using RNA transcripts as the source, TCR beta CDR3 regions were amplified. When the TCR CDR3 underwent first-round RT-PCR, the HTBI primer set was used. TCRdb redid the calling of the multiplex PCR reads with MiXCR, one entry per CDR3 protein. This sample has about 640,000 distinct CDR3 sequences, with less than 25% found just once. This entry belongs to a study of T cells in Graves' hyperthyroidism and ophthalmopathy. Study findings and constraints: Blood also held most thyroid clonotypes expanded beyond 0.001.

Patients affected by ophthalmopathy presented a Clinical Activity Score of at least 3, a NOSPECS grade of at least 4, and disease duration below 3 months. This TCR was sampled from a young man with Graves' ophthalmopathy. The sequenced sample consisted of blood.

DNA of the CDR3: TGTGCCGGACAGGGGAGGAACACTGAAGCTTTCTTT. It specifies CAGQGRNTEAFF. The chain uses TRBV2 and TRBJ1-1, with 9 positions matching TRBD1. V shed 11 bases, J shed 1 base, and the junction held 2 bases outside the gene matches. CDR1 is SNHLY, CDR2 FYNNEI, per germline. This CDR3 has 12 amino acids.